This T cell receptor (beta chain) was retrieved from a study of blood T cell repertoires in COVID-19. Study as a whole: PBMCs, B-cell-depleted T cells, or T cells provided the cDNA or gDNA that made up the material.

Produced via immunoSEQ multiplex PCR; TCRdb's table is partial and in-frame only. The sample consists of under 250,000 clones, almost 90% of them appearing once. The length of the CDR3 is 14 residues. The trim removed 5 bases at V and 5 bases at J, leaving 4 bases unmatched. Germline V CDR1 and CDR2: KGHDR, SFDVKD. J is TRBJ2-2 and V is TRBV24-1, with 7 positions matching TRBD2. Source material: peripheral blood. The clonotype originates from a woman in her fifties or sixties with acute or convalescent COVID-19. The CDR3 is CATSAGGRTGELFF. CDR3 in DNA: TGTGCCACCAGTGCCGGGGGGAGAACCGGGGAGCTGTTTTTT.